The clone carrying this TCR beta chain was counted a few times. Its cognate antigen is unknown. The sample is drawn from a study of early T cells in non-severe SARS-CoV-2 infection. Study at large: Sequenced material consisted of bulk RNA (from unsorted whole blood), and chains were unpaired. Study-level findings and limits: VDJdb matches were skewed toward anti-spike CD8 T cell responses.

The CDR3 has 14 amino acids. Trimming removed 1 base from V and 8 bases from J, with 15 bases in between. Germline loops: CDR1 DFQATT, CDR2 SNEGSKA (reference sequence). Researchers attached unique molecular identifiers to individual cDNA molecules. MiXCR, run by TCRdb on the 5' RACE reads, gives a single entry per CDR3 protein. The table lists roughly 72,000 distinct CDR3 sequences, around 12% of them singletons, with roughly 2.5% in the top ten. Sequenced material: whole blood, taken at baseline. The chain uses TRBV20-1 and TRBJ2-1; tentative D call: TRBD1 (6 bases). The origin of this receptor is an adult who was a healthcare worker with PCR-confirmed SARS-CoV-2 infection or an uninfected control (not recorded which). Here the CDR3 DNA reads TGCAGTGCTAGAGGACAGGTACGAGAATATGAGCAGTTCTTC. This gives the protein CSARGQVREYEQFF.